Reported below is one T cell receptor (beta chain). Its antigen is as yet unknown. The data were obtained in a study of cytomegalovirus exposure and HLA in healthy donors. Germline values: CDR1 LNHDA, CDR2 SQIVND (reference sequence). The ends were cut back, 9 bases at V and 3 bases at J, with 21 bases in the middle. The CDR3 runs 15 residues. The primer mix had 60 Vbeta and 13 Jbeta primers. Using immunoSEQ multiplex PCR, the repertoire was profiled, and TCRdb retains in-frame clones only, with some absent. The sample comprises about 140,000 clones, around 82% of which are singletons, and 6.2% rests with the top ten. Whole-study findings and limits: More clonal expansion characterized HLA-associated TCR beta chains than equally common others in a later analysis.

This chain joins TRBV19 and TRBJ2-7; no definite D call. Sequencing was performed on PBMCs. The clonotype was recovered from a woman aged 40 to 50 in good health and CMV-seropositive. The CDR3 loop reads CASRLSQRGIYEQYF. The CDR3, as DNA: TGTGCCAGCCGTCTTTCTCAGAGAGGTATCTACGAGCAGTACTTC.